The T cell receptor beta chain under discussion was sequenced for a study of T cell responses to AZD1222 COVID-19 vaccine (dated by TCRdb to the early 2020s). For context, the study as a whole: TCR sequencing was performed for more than 230 trial participants, of whom some 200 were given two doses of AZD1222 and approximately 25 were given two doses of MenACWY control vaccine. Trial participants were enrolled by age into 18-55, 56-69 and 70-plus year subgroups, with roughly 160, 29 and 62 TCR-sequenced participants respectively.

Reading the label with the study, this specimen's time point is: about 28 days (+/-7) after the second vaccine dose. Because spike-specific TCR depth and breadth did not differ between the two schedules, AZD1222 recipients who got a second dose at roughly 4 weeks were pooled with those who got a second dose at roughly 12 weeks. The vaccinee samples were drawn from two UK trials, COV001 and COV002, one of which was a single-blind randomized controlled phase 2/3 trial testing AZD1222 (ChAdOx1 nCoV-19) in healthy adults. For TCRbeta chain sequencing, PBMC samples from trial participants were taken at day 0 and at day 28 after the second dose. To note about this clone: Its antigen target is currently unknown. It has no much larger one-base neighbor in the sample; base qualities were not kept.

The CDR3 regions of human TCRbeta chains were subjected to immunosequencing. Regarding the original processing steps: Repertoire TCRs were matched against a reference library of SARS-CoV-2-specific TCRs generated with the MIRA antigen-specificity platform. Breadth was defined as the fraction of unique TCRs that were SARS-CoV-2-associated, and depth was defined as the fraction of total T cells that were SARS-CoV-2-associated. Using the MIRA data, every spike-specific TCR was mapped to the spike region that the TCR reacted to and assigned to either a CD4 or a CD8 class. Log10-transformed breadth and depth values were compared by one-way ANOVA with Sidak's multiple comparisons tests. Here the immuneACCESS table is served through TCRdb, limited to in-frame sequences with V and J called. Missing clones are a known gap in these copies; in checked studies unresolved V genes cover under half, and the rest lacks a known reason. V and J calls and clone size follow that table, whereas D and trimming were derived from the DNA. The sample table lists roughly 170,000 clones, 90% to 95% of them with a count of one. The top ten clones comprise roughly 1.7% of the sample.

Overall study results and their limits: Because no day 14 peak-response samples were available, the repertoires could be characterized only after the peak T cell response. In the small 56-69-year group, the increase in depth fell short of significance, most likely because of low power. After two AZD1222 doses, both the breadth and the depth of spike-specific TCRs were significantly higher than at day 0 and than in MenACWY recipients. Participants were mostly white British and included more females than males, and it was suggested by the authors that clonal diversity may have been underestimated. Reportedly, close to half of the unique spike-specific TCRs recognized epitopes lying outside the regions that are mutated in the B.1.351 and B.1.1.7 variants. Conclusions about previously exposed vaccinees are limited because only five to seven AZD1222 recipients were SARS-CoV-2 seropositive at baseline. The vaccine-associated CD4 TCRs covered the entire spike protein, and the dominant responses fell in regions 160-218 and 743-854.

This TCR came from an adult who received the AZD1222 COVID-19 vaccine. The sequencing used peripheral blood, collected 28 days after the second AZD1222 dose.

The DNA is TGTGCCAGCTCGTTAACAGGCATGAACACTGAAGCTTTCTTT. This yields the protein CASSLTGMNTEAFF. This receptor chain uses TRBV19 and TRBJ1-1, with TRBD1 as a weak D call on 5 bases. At the junction V is shortened by 9 bases and J by 0 bases, with 14 bases in between. Counted from cysteine to phenylalanine, this CDR3 has 14 amino acids. Kept here is only the CDR3 DNA, which spans 42 bases and is read in frame from base 1. The germline V gene (reference sequence) supplies CDR1 LNHDA and CDR2 SQIVND.